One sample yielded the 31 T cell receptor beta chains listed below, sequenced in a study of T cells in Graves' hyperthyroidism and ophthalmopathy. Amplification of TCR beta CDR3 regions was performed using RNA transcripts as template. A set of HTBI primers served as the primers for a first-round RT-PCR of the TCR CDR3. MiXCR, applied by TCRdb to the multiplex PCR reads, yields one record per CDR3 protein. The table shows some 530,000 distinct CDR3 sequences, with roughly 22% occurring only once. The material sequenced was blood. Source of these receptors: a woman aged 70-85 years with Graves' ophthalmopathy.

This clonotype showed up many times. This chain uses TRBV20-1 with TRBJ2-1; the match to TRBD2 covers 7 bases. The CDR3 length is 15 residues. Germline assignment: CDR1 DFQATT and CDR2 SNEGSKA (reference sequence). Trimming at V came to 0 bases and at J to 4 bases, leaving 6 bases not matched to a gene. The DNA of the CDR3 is TGCAGTGCTAGAGATGGGAGCGGGACTTACAATGAGCAGTTCTTC. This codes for CSARDGSGTYNEQFF.

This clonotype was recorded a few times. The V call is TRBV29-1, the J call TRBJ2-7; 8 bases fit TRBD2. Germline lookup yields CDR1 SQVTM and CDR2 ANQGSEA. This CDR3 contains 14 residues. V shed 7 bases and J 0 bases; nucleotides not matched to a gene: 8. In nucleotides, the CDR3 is TGCAGCGCCGGGGGGGCGGATAGCTCCTACGAGCAGTACTTC. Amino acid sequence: CSAGGADSSYEQYF.

CDR3 DNA sequence: TGTGCCAGCAGCACGGCAGGGGGCGGAAACACCATATATTTT. It yields the protein CASSTAGGGNTIYF. The gene calls are TRBV7-6 and TRBJ1-3; 8 nucleotides line up with TRBD1. Germline V gene lookup returns CDR1 SGHVS and CDR2 FNYEAQ. The CDR3 covers 14 residues. With V trimmed by 5 bases and J by 4 bases, 4 bases remained unmatched.

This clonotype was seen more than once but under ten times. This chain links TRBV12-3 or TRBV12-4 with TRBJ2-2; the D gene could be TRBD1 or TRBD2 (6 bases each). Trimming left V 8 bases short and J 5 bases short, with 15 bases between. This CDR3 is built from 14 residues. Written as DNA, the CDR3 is TGTGCCAGCCTCCGGGGGCAGGGGACCGGGGAGCTGTTTTTT. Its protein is CASLRGQGTGELFF.

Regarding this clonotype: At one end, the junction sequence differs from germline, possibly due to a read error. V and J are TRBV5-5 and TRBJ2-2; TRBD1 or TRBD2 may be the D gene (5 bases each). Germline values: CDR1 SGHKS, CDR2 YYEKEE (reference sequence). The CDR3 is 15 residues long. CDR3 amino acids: CASSLAPRGTGELFF. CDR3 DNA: TGTGCCAGCAGTTTGGCTCCGAGGGGCACCGGGGAGCTGTTTTTT.

The CDR3 region has the DNA TGCAGTGCCGGGACAGACTATGGCTACACCTTC. Translation: CSAGTDYGYTF. This chain connects TRBV20-1 to TRBJ1-2; 7 bases fit TRBD1. CDR1 is DFQATT and CDR2 is SNEGSKA in the germline V gene (reference sequence). The CDR3 has 11 amino acids. The V and J ends lost 6 bases and 3 bases, in that order; junction bases with no gene match: 1.

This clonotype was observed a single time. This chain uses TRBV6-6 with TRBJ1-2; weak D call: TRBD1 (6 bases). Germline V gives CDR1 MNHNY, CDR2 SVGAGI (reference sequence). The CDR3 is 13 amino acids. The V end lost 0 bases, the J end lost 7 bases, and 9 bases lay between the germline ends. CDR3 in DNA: TGTGCCAGCAGTTACTCTCACAGGGCTGGCTACACCTTC. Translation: CASSYSHRAGYTF.

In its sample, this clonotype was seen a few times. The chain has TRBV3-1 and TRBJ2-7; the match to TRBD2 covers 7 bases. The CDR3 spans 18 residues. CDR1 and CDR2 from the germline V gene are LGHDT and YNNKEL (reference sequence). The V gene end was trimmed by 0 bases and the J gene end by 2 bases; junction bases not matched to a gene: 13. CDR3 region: CASSQDRLGAGWAYEQYF. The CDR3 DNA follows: TGTGCCAGCAGCCAAGATCGGTTGGGAGCGGGATGGGCCTACGAGCAGTACTTC.

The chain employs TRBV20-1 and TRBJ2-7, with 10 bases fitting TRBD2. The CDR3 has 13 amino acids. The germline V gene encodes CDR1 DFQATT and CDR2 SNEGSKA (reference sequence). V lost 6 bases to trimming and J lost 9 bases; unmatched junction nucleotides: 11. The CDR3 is CSAERTSGLGQYF. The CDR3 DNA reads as TGCAGTGCCGAAAGGACTAGCGGTCTTGGGCAGTACTTC.

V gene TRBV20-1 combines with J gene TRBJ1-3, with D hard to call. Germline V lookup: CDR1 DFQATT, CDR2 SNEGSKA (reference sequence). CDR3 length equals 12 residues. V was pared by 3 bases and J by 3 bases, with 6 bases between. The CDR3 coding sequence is TGCAGTGCTAGTCAGCATGGAAACACCATATATTTT. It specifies CSASQHGNTIYF.

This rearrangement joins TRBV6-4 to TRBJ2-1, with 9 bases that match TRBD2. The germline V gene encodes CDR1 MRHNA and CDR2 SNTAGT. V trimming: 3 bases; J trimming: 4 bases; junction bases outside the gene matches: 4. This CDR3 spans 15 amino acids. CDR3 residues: CASSELAGLYNEQFF. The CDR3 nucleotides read TGTGCCAGCAGTGAACTAGCGGGCTTGTACAATGAGCAGTTCTTC.

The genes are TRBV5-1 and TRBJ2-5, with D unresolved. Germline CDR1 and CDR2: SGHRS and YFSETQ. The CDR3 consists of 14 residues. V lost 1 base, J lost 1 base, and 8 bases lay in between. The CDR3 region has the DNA TGCGCCAGCAGCTTGCAGTCGTTCCAAGAGACCCAGTACTTC. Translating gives CASSLQSFQETQYF.

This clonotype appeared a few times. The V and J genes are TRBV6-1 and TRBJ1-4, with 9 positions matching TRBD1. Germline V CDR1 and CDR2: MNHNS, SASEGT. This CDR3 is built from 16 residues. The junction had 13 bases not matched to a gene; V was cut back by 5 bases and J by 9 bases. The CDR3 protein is CASSQFTGGKKKKLFF. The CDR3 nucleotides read TGTGCCAGCAGTCAGTTTACAGGGGGCAAGAAGAAAAAACTGTTTTTT.

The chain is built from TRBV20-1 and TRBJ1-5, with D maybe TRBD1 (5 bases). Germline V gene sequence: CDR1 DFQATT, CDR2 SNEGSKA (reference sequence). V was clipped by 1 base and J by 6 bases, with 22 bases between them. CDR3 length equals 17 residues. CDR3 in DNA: TGCAGTGCTAGAGGGGGGGGTGCACGGCGGGACGGTCAGCCCCAGCATTTT. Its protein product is CSARGGGARRDGQPQHF.

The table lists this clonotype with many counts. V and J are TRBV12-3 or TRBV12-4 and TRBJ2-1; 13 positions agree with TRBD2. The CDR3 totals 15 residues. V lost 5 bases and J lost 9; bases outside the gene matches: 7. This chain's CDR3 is CASSQGTSGIAEQFF. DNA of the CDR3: TGTGCCAGCAGTCAAGGGACTAGCGGGATCGCTGAGCAGTTCTTC.

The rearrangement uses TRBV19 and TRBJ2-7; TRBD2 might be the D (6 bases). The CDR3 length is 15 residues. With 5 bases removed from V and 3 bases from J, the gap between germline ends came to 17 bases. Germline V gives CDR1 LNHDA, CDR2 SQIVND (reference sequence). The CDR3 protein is CASSAFTGSLYEQYF. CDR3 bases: TGTGCCAGTAGTGCCTTTACCGGGAGCCTCTACGAGCAGTACTTC.

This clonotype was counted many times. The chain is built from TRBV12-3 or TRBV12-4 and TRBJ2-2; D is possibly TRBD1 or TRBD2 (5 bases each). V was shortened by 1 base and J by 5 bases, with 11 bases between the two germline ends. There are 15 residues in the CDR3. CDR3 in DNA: TGTGCCAGCAGTTTAGAGGGGACCCCTACCGGGGAGCTGTTTTTT. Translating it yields CASSLEGTPTGELFF.

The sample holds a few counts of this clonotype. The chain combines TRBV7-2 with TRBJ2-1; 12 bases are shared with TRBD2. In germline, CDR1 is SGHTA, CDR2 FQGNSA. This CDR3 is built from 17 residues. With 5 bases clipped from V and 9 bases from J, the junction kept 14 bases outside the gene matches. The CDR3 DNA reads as TGTGCCAGCAGCCTAGGGGAACTAGCGGGAGGTGCCGGTGAGCAGTTCTTC. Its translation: CASSLGELAGGAGEQFF. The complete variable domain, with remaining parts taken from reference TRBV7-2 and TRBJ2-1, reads GAGVSQSPSNKVTEKGKDVELRCDPISGHTALYWYRQSLGQGLEFLIYFQGNSAPDKSGLPSDRFSAERTGGSVSTLTIQRTQQEDSAVYLCASSLGELAGGAGEQFFGPGTRLTVL.

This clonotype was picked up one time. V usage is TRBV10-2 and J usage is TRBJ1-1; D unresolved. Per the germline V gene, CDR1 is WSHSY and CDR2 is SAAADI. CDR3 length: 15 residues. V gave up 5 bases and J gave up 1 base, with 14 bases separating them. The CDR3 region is CASSPLRVSNTEAFF. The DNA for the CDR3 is TGCGCCAGCAGTCCCCTCCGGGTTTCGAACACTGAAGCTTTCTTT.

Here the CDR3 DNA reads TGTGCCAGCAGCCCTAACGCGAAGAACAGGGATGAAAAACTGTTTTTT. Its translation: CASSPNAKNRDEKLFF. The rearrangement links TRBV11-2 to TRBJ1-4; D perhaps matches TRBD1 (6 bases). Deletions cut 5 bases from V and 6 bases from J, with 19 bases between. The CDR3 spans 16 residues. The germline CDR1 and CDR2 sequences are SGHAT and FQNNGV.

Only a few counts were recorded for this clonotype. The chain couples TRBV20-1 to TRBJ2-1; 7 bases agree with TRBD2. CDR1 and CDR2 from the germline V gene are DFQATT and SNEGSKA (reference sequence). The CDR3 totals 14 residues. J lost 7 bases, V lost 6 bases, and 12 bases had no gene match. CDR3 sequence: CSAPSPGGLNEQFF. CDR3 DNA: TGCAGTGCACCTTCCCCGGGAGGTCTAAATGAGCAGTTCTTC.

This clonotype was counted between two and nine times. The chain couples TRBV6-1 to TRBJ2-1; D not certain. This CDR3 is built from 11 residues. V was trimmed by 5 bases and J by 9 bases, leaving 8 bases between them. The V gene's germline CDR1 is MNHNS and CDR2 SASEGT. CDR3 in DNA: TGTGCCAGCAGTTTGTGGGTTGAGCAGTTCTTC. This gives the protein CASSLWVEQFF.

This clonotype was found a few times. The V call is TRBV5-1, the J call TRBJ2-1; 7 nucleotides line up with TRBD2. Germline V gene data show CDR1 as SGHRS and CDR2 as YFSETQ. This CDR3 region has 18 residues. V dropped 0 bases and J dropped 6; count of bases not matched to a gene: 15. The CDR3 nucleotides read TGCGCCAGCAGCTTGGGCCACGCGAGAGCGGGACGACTCAATGAGCAGTTCTTC. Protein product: CASSLGHARAGRLNEQFF.

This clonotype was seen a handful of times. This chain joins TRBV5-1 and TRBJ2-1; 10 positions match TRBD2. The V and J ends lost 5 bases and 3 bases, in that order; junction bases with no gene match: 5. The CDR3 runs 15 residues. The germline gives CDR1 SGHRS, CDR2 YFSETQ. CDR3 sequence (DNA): TGCGCCAGCAGGGGGGGACTAGCGATCTACAATGAGCAGTTCTTC. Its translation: CASRGGLAIYNEQFF.

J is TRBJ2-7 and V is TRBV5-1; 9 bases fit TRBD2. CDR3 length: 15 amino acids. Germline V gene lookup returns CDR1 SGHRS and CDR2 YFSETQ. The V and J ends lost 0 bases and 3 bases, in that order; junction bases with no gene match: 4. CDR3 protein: CASSLVASGIYEQYF. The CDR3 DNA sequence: TGCGCCAGCAGCTTGGTGGCTAGCGGGATCTACGAGCAGTACTTC.

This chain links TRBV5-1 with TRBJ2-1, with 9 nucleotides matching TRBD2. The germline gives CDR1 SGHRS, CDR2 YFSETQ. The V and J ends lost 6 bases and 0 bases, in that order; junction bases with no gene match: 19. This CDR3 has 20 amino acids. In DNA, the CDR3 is TGCGCCAGCACCCTACAGGGCGGTAGCGGGAGTGGGGTCTCCTACAATGAGCAGTTCTTC. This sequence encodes CASTLQGGSGSGVSYNEQFF.

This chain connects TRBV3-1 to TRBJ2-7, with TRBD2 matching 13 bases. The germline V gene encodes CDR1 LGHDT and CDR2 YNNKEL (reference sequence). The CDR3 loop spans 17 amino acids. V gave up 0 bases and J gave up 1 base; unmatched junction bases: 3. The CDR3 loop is CASSQDSGLAGSYEQYF. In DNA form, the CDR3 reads TGTGCCAGCAGCCAAGATTCGGGACTAGCGGGATCCTACGAGCAGTACTTC.

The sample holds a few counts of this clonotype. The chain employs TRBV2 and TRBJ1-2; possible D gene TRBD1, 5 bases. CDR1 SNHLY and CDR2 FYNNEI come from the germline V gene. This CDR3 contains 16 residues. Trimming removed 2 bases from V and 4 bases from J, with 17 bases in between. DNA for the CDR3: TGTGCCAGCAGTGAATACGCAAATACTGGGGCCTATGGCTACACCTTC. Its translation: CASSEYANTGAYGYTF.

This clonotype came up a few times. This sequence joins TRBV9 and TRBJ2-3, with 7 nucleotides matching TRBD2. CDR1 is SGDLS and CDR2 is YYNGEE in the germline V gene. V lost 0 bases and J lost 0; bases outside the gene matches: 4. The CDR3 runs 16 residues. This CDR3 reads CASSVEGAGSTDTQYF. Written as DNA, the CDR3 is TGTGCCAGCAGCGTAGAGGGAGCGGGAAGCACAGATACGCAGTATTTT.

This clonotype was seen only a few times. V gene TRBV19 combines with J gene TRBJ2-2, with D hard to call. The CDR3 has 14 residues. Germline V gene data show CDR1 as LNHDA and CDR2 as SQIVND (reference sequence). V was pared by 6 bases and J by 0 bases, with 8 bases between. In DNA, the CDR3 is TGTGCCAGTAGCTTTCATTCGAACACCGGGGAGCTGTTTTTT. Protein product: CASSFHSNTGELFF.

In DNA form, the CDR3 reads TGTGCCAGCTCACCAGCGCACAGGGGAACCACAGATACGCAGTATTTT. It yields the protein CASSPAHRGTTDTQYF. The J gene is TRBJ2-3, the V gene TRBV18; 7 nucleotides align to TRBD1. CDR1 and CDR2 (germline): KGHSH, LQKENI. The V and J ends lost 2 bases and 2 bases, in that order; junction bases with no gene match: 7. The CDR3 covers 16 residues. Drawing the rest from reference TRBV18 and TRBJ2-3, the complete variable domain is NAGVMQNPRHLVRRRGQEARLRCSPMKGHSHVYWYRQLPEEGLKFMVYLQKENIIDESGMPKERFSAEFPKEGPSILRIQQVVRGDSAAYFCASSPAHRGTTDTQYFGPGTRLTVL.